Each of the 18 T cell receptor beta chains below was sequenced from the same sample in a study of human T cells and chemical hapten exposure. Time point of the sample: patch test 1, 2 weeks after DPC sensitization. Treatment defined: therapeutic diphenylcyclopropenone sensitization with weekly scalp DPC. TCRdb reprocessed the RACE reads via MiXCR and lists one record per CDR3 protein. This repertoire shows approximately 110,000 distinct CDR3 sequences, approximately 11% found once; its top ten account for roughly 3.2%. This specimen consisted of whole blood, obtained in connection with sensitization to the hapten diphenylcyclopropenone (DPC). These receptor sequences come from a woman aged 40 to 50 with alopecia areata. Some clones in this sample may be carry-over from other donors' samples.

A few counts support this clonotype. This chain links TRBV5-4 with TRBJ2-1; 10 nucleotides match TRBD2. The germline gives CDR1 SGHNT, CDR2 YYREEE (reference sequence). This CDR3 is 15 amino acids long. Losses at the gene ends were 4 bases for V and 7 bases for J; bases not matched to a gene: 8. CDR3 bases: TGTGCCAGCAGCCCTGGACTAGCGGTGGGGAATGAGCAGTTCTTC. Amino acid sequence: CASSPGLAVGNEQFF.

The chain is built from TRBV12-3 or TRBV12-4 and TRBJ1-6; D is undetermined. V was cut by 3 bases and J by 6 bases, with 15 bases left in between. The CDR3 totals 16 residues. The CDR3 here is CASSFRRLSLNSPLHF. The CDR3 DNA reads TGTGCCAGCAGTTTCCGGAGACTTAGCCTTAATTCACCCCTCCACTTT.

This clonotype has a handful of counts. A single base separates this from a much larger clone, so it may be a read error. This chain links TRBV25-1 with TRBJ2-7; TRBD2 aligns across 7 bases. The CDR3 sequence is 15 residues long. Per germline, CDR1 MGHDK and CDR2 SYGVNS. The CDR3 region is CVSSQAGAITYEQYF. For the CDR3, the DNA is TGTGTCAGCTCCCAGGCGGGAGCGATCACCTACGAGCAGTACTTC.

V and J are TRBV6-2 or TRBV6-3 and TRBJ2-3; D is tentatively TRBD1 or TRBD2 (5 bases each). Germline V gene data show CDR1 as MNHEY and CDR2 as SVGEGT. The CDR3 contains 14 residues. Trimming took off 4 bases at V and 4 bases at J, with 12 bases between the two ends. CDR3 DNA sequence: TGTGCCAGCAGTTGGGGACCTGGCTCAGATACGCAGTATTTT. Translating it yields CASSWGPGSDTQYF.

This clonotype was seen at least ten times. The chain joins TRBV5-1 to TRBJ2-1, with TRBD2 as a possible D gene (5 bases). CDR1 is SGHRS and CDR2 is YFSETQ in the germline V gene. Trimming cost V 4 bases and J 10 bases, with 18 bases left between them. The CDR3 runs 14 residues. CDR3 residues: CASSHLEAAREQFF. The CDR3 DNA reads TGCGCCAGCAGCCATTTGGAGGCGGCGAGGGAGCAGTTCTTC.

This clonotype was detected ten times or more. The CDR3 nucleotides read TGTGCCAGCAGTTACCCGAACGCGGCAGCCACTGAAGCTTTCTTT. Protein sequence: CASSYPNAAATEAFF. The chain has TRBV6-2 or TRBV6-3 and TRBJ1-1; no clear D. V shed 2 bases and J shed 4 bases, with 14 bases lying between them. The CDR3 spans 15 residues. The germline V gene has CDR1 MNHEY and CDR2 SVGEGT.

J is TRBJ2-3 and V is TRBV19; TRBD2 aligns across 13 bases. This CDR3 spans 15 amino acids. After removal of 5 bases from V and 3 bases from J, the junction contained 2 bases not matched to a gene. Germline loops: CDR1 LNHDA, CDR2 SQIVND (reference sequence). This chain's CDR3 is CASSSTSGGTDTQYF. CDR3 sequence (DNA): TGTGCCAGTAGTTCGACTAGCGGGGGGACAGATACGCAGTATTTT.

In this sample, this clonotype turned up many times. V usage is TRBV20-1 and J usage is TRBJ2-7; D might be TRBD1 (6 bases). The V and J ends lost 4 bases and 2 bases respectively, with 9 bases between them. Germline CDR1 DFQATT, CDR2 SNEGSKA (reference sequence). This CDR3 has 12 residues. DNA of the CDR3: TGCAGTGCTAAACAGGGCGCCTACGAGCAGTACTTC. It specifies CSAKQGAYEQYF.

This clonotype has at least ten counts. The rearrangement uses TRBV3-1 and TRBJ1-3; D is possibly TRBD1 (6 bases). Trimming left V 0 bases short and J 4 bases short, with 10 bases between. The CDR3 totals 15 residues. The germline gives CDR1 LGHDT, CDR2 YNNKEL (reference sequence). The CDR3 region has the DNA TGTGCCAGCAGCCAAGAGGGGGCAAGGGGAAACACCATATATTTT. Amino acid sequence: CASSQEGARGNTIYF.

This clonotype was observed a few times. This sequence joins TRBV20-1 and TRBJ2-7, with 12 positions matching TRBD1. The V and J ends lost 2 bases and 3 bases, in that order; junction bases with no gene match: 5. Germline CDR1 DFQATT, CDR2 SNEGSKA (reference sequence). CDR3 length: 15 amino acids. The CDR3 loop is CSARRDRGHSYEQYF. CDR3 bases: TGCAGTGCTAGACGGGACAGGGGGCACAGCTACGAGCAGTACTTC.

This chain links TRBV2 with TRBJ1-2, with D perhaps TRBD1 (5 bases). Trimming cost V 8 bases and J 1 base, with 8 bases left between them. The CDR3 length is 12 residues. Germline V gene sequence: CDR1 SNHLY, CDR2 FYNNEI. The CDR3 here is CASAGNNYGYTF. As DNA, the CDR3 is TGTGCCAGCGCAGGGAATAACTATGGCTACACCTTC.

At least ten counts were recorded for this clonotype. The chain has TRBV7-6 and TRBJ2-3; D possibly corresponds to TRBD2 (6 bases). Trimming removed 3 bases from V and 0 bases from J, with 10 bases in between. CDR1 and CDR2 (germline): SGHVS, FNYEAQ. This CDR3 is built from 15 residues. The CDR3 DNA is TGTGCCAGCAGCTTCCGACGGGAGAGCACAGATACGCAGTATTTT. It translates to CASSFRRESTDTQYF. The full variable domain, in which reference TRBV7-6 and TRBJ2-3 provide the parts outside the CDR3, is GAGVSQSPRYKVTKRGQDVALRCDPISGHVSLYWYRQALGQGPEFLTYFNYEAQQDKSGLPNDRFSAERPEGSISTLTIQRTEQRDSAMYRCASSFRRESTDTQYFGPGTRLTVL.

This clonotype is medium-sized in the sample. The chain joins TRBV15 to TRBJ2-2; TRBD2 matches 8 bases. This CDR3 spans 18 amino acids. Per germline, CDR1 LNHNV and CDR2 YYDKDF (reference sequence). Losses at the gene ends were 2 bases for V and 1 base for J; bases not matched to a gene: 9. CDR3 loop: CATSRHGTSGLNTGELFF. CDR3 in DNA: TGTGCCACCAGCAGACACGGAACTAGCGGACTGAACACCGGGGAGCTGTTTTTT.

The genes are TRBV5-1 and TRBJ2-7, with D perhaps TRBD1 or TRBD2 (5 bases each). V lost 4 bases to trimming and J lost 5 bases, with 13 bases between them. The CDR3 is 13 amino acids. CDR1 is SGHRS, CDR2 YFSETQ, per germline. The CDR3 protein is CASSTRDHDEQYF. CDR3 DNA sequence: TGCGCCAGCAGCACCCGGGACCACGACGAGCAGTACTTC. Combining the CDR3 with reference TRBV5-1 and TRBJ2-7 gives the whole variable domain KAGVTQTPRYLIKTRGQQVTLSCSPISGHRSVSWYQQTPGQGLQFLFEYFSETQRNKGNFPGRFSGRQFSNSRSEMNVSTLELGDSALYLCASSTRDHDEQYFGPGTRLTVT.

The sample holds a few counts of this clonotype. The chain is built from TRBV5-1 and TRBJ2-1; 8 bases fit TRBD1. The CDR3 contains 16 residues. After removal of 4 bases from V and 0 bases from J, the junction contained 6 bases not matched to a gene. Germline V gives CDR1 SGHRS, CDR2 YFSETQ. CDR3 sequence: CASSVRQGSSYNEQFF. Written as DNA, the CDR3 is TGCGCCAGCAGCGTACGACAGGGGAGCTCCTACAATGAGCAGTTCTTC.

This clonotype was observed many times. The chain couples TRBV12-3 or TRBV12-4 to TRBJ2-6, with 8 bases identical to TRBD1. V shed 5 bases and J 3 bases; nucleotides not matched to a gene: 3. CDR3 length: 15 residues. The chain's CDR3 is CASSPTGGGANVLTF. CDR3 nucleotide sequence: TGTGCCAGCAGTCCAACAGGGGGTGGGGCCAACGTCCTGACTTTC.

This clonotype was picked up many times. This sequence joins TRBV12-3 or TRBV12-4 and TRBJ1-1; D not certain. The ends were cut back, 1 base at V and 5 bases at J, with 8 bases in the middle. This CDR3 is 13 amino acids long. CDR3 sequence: CASSLEVATEAFF. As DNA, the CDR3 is TGTGCCAGCAGTTTAGAGGTAGCGACTGAAGCTTTCTTT.

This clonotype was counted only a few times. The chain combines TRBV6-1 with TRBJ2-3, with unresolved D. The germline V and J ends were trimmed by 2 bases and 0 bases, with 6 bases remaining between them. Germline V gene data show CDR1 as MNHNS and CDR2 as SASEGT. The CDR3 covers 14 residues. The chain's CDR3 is CASSERRSTDTQYF. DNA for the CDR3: TGTGCCAGCAGTGAACGGCGGAGCACAGATACGCAGTATTTT.